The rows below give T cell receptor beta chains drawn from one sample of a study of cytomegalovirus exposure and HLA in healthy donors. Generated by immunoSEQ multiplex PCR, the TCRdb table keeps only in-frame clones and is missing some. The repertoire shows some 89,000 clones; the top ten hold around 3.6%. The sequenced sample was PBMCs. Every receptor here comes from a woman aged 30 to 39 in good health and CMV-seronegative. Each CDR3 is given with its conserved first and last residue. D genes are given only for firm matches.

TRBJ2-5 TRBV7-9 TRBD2 TGTGCCAGCAGCCCGACAAGCGGGGGGGCCTATGAGACCCAGTACTTC CASSPTSGGAYETQYF
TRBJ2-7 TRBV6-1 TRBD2 TGTGCCAGCAGTGAAATGTGGGCTAGCGGGGGGATACGGTACGAGCAGTACTTC CASSEMWASGGIRYEQYF
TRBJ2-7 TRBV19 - TGTGCCAGTAGTATTCTAGACAGAGCACCCTCCTACGAGCAGTACTTC CASSILDRAPSYEQYF
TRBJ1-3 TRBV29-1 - TGCAGCGTTGCTTCAGCGACTTCTGGAAACACCATATATTTT CSVASATSGNTIYF
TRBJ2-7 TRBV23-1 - TGCGCCAGCAGTCGGCCGAGGCCGATTTCCTACGAGCAGTACTTC CASSRPRPISYEQYF
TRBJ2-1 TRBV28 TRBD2 TGTGCCAGCTGCGGGACTAGTTCCCATTGTGAGCAGTTCTTC CASCGTSSHCEQFF
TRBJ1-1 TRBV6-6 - TGTGCCAGCAGTTTACGGATCCAGGTGAACACTGAAGCTTTCTTT CASSLRIQVNTEAFF
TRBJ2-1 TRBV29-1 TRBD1 TGCAGCGTTTCCCCGACCGGGACAGGGGATGAGCAGTTCTTC CSVSPTGTGDEQFF
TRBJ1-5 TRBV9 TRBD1 TGTGCCAGCAGCGAGGGATCTCAGGGGGTTGATCAGCCCCAGCATTTT CASSEGSQGVDQPQHF
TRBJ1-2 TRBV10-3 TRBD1 TGTGCCATCAGTGCACAGGGGGCCAACTATGGCTACACCTTC CAISAQGANYGYTF
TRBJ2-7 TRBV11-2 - TGTGCCAGCAGCTTGGGGGGAAGGTCCTACGAGCAGTACTTC CASSLGGRSYEQYF
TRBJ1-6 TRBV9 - TGTGCCAGCAGCACCCGGACAGATAATTCACCCCTCCACTTT CASSTRTDNSPLHF
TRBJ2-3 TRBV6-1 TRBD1 TGTGCCAGCAGTAGACAGGGGCAGGATACGCAGTATTTT CASSRQGQDTQYF
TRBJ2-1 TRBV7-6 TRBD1 TGTGCCAGCAGCGGTTGGGACAGACGCTCCTACAATGAGCAGTTCTTC CASSGWDRRSYNEQFF
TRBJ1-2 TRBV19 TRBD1 TGTGCCGCCGGACAGGTCTTCTATGGCTACACCTTC CAAGQVFYGYTF
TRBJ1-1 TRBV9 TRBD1 TGTGCCAGCAGTGACAGGGAGGACACTGAAGCTTTCTTT CASSDREDTEAFF
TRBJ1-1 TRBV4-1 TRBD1 TGCGCCAGCAGCCTATACAGGGGGACTGAAGCTTTCTTT CASSLYRGTEAFF
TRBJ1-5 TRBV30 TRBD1 TGTGCCTGGGGGACAGTAAATAGCAATCAGCCCCAGCATTTT CAWGTVNSNQPQHF
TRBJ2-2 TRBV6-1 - TGTGCCAGCAGTGAATTCTCCAGGGCGACCGGGGAGCTGTTTTTT CASSEFSRATGELFF
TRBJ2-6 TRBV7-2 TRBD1 TGTGCCAGCAGCTACGGGACAGGGCTCTCTGGGGCCAACGTCCTGACTTTC CASSYGTGLSGANVLTF
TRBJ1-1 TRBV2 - TGTGCCAGCAGGGCCGGGGAAAACACTGAAGCTTTCTTT CASRAGENTEAFF
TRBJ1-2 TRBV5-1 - TGCGCCAGCAGTAACGGGGCTAACTATGGCTACACCTTC CASSNGANYGYTF
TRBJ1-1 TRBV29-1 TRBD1 TGCAGCCTCGTGGGACAGGGGGCGCGAACTGAAGCTTTCTTT CSLVGQGARTEAFF
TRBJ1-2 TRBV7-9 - TGTGCCAGCCAGACGGTGGGAGGCTATGGCTACACCTTC CASQTVGGYGYTF
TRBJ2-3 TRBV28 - TGTGCCAGCAGTTTAATAACAGAGAGCACAGATACGCAGTATTTT CASSLITESTDTQYF
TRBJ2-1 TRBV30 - TGTGCCTGGAGTGTCCGGGGGGCGTACAATGAGCAGTTCTTC CAWSVRGAYNEQFF
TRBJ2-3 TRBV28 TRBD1 TGTGCCAGCAGTTTACGTCTGGGACAGAGCACAGATACGCAGTATTTT CASSLRLGQSTDTQYF
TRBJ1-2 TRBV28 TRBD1 TGTGCCAGCAGGGGGACAGGACTCTATGGCTACACCTTC CASRGTGLYGYTF
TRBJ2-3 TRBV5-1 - TGCGCCAGCAGCTCTGACATGAGATTTTCACGCACAGATACGCAGTATTTT CASSSDMRFSRTDTQYF
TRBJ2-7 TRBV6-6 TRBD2 TGTGCCAGCGGGGCGGGGGGGGTACAAGAGCAGTACTTC CASGAGGVQEQYF
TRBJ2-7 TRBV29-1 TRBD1 TGCAGCGTAACGACAGGGCTAGGCGAGCAGTACTTC CSVTTGLGEQYF
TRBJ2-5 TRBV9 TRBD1 TGTGCCAGCAGCCCCCCTCCGGGGACAGATCAAGAGACCCAGTACTTC CASSPPPGTDQETQYF
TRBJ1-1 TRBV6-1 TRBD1 TGTGCCAGCAGGACTACAGGGGGATACACTGAAGCTTTCTTT CASRTTGGYTEAFF
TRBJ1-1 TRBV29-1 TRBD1 TGCAGCGTTGGCCCGACAGGGCGCACTGAAGCTTTCTTT CSVGPTGRTEAFF
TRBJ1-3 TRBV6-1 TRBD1 TGTGCCAGCAGTTTCGACAGGGGCGGGGGAAACACCATATATTTT CASSFDRGGGNTIYF
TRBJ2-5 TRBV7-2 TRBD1 TGTGCCAGCAGCTCGGGACAGGGTCAAGAGACCCAGTACTTC CASSSGQGQETQYF
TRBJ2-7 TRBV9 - TGTGCCAGCAGCCCCGTTCGGGGGGCACAAAACGAGCAGTACTTC CASSPVRGAQNEQYF
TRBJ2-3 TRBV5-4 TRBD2 TGTGCCAGCAGCCCTAACGTCGGGGGGGCTCCAGATACGCAGTATTTT CASSPNVGGAPDTQYF
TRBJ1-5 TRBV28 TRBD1 TGTGCCAGCAGGGCCCTTACAGGGGTAGGGCAGCCCCAGCATTTT CASRALTGVGQPQHF
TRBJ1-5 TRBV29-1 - TGCAGCGTCCCCAATGAGGGAGGGACGGGCAATCAGCCCCAGCATTTT CSVPNEGGTGNQPQHF